Described below is a single TCR beta chain sequence and its context. Antigen: not known. In the PCR, 60 Vbeta and 13 Jbeta primers were used. Only in-frame clones appear in the TCRdb table, and some are missing; sequencing was by immunoSEQ multiplex PCR. The repertoire holds 80,000 to 100,000 clones, with roughly 77% as singletons. These data are taken from a study of cytomegalovirus exposure and HLA in healthy donors. General study findings and limits: When analyzed later, a missense DCLRE1C variant was found to be linked to TCR beta V- and J-gene trimming. Reports indicated that the classifier achieved high specificity and sensitivity in diagnosing cytomegalovirus status. Further analysis was carried out later, and it showed several of the most significant clusters appearing linked to common viral pathogens.

The receptor was derived from a man younger than 40 in good health and CMV-seronegative. The material sequenced was PBMCs.

The DNA of the CDR3 is TGCGCCAGCAGCTTGAGGACAACGAACACCGGGGAGCTGTTTTTT. Protein sequence: CASSLRTTNTGELFF. This chain uses TRBV5-1 with TRBJ2-2; a weak D match, TRBD1 (5 bases). The length of the CDR3 is 15 residues. Germline V gives CDR1 SGHRS, CDR2 YFSETQ. V dropped 1 base and J dropped 0 bases, with 7 bases sitting between them.